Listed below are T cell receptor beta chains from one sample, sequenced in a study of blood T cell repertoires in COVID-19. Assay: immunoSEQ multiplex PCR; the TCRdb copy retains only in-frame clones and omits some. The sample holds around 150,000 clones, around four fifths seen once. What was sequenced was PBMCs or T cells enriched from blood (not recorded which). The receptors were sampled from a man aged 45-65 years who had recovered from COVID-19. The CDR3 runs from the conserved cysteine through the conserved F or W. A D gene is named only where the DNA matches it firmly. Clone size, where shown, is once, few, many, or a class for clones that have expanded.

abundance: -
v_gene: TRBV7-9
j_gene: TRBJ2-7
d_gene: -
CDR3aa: CASSLNGRGRSSYEQYF
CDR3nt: TGTGCCAGCAGCTTAAATGGTCGAGGCCGTAGCTCCTACGAGCAGTACTTC

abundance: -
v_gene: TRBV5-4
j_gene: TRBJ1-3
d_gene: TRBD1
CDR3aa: CASSGTTGSAGNTIYF
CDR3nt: TGTGCCAGCAGCGGTACGACAGGGAGCGCTGGAAACACCATATATTTT

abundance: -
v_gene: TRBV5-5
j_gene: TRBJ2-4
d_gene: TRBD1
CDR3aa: CASRQSLGQGANIQYF
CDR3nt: TGTGCCAGCAGACAAAGCTTGGGGCAGGGGGCAAACATTCAGTACTTC

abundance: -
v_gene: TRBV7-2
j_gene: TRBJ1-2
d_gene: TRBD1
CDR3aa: CASSLARTGGYGYTF
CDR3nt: TGTGCCAGCAGCTTAGCCCGGACAGGGGGCTATGGCTACACCTTC

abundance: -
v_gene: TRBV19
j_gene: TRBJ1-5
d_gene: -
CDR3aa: CASSNIRGAPPHYSNQPQHF
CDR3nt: TGTGCCAGTAGCAACATCAGGGGAGCTCCGCCGCATTATAGCAATCAGCCCCAGCATTTT

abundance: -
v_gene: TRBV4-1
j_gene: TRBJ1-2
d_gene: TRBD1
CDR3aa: CASSQKGDSTGRYGYTF
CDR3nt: TGCGCCAGCAGCCAAAAAGGGGACAGTACAGGGAGGTATGGCTACACCTTC

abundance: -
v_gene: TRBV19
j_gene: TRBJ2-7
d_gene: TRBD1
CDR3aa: CASSIQTGGYEQYF
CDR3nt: TGTGCCAGTAGTATACAGACAGGGGGCTACGAGCAGTACTTC

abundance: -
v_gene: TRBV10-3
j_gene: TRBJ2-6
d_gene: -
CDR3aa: CAISFGRGTSGANVLTF
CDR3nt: TGTGCCATCAGTTTCGGCAGGGGGACTAGTGGGGCCAACGTCCTGACTTTC

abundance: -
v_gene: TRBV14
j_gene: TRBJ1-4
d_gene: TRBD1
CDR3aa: CASSQGDRAIEKLFF
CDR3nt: TGTGCCAGCAGCCAAGGCGACAGGGCGATCGAAAAACTGTTTTTT

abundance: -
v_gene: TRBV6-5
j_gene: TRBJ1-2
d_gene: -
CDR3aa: CASSPSGLSYGYTF
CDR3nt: TGTGCCAGCAGTCCCTCGGGACTTTCCTATGGCTACACCTTC

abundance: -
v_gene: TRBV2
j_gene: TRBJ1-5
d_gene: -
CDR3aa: CASRPSGVLNQPQHF
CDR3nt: TGTGCCAGCAGGCCCTCGGGAGTCCTAAATCAGCCCCAGCATTTT

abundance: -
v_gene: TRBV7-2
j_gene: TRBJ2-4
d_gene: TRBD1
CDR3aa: CASSPNPRQGLAKNIQYF
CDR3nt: TGTGCCAGCAGCCCCAACCCTAGACAGGGATTAGCCAAAAACATTCAGTACTTC

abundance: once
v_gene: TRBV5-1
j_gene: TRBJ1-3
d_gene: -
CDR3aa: CASSLDSSGNTIYF
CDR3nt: TGCGCCAGCAGCTTGGACTCCTCTGGAAACACCATATATTTT

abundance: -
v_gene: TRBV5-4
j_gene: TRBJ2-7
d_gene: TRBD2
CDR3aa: CASSLFGGSSYEQYF
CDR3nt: TGTGCCAGCAGCTTATTCGGGGGGTCCTCCTACGAGCAGTACTTC

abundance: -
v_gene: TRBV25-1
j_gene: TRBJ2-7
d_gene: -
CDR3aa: CASSESSNFRDEQYF
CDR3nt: TGTGCCAGCAGTGAAAGTAGCAATTTCCGCGACGAGCAGTACTTC

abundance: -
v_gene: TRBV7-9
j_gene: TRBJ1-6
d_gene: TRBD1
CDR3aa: CASSQGQGFYNSPLHF
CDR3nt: TGTGCCAGCAGCCAGGGACAGGGCTTCTATAATTCACCCCTCCACTTT

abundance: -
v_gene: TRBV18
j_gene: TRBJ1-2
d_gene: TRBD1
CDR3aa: CASTKRQGDYGYTF
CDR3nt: TGTGCCAGCACTAAGCGACAGGGGGATTATGGCTACACCTTC

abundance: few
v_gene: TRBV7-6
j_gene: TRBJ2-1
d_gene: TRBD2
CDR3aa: CASSEGGLAGRSYNEQFF
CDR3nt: TGTGCCAGCAGCGAAGGGGGACTAGCGGGGCGGTCCTACAATGAGCAGTTCTTC

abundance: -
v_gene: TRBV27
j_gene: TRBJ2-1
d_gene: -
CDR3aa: CASSWGGYEQFF
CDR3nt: TGTGCCAGCAGTTGGGGGGGCTATGAGCAGTTCTTC

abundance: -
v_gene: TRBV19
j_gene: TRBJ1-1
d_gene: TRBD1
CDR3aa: CASSMGDRVNTEAFF
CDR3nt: TGTGCCAGTAGTATGGGGGACAGGGTGAACACTGAAGCTTTCTTT

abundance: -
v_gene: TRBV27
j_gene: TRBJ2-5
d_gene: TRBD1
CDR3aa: CASSAGTGGRETQYF
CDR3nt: TGTGCCAGCAGCGCCGGGACAGGGGGCAGGGAGACCCAGTACTTC

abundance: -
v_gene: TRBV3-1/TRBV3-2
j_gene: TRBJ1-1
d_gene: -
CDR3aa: CASSFPSMEAFF
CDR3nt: TGTGCCAGCAGCTTTCCCTCTATGGAAGCTTTCTTT

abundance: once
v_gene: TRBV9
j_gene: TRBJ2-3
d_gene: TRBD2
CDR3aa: CASSGRSGGTTDTQYF
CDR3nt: TGTGCCAGCAGCGGCCGTAGCGGGGGGACCACAGATACGCAGTATTTT

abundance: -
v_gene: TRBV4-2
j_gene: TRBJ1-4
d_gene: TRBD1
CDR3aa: CASSQAGTGGNEKLFF
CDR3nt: TGTGCCAGCAGCCAAGCCGGGACAGGGGGTAATGAAAAACTGTTTTTT

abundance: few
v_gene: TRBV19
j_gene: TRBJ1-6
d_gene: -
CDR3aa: CASSSPPGTSRLNSPLHF
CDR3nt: TGTGCCAGTAGTTCCCCCCCGGGGACAAGCAGGTTAAATTCACCCCTCCACTTT

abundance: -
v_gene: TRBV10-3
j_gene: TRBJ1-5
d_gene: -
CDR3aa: CATSEAENQPQHF
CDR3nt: TGTGCCACCAGTGAGGCAGAAAATCAGCCCCAGCATTTT

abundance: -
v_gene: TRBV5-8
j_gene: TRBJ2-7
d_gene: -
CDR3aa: CASSLQGYEQYF
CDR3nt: TGTGCCAGCAGTTTACAGGGCTACGAGCAGTACTTC

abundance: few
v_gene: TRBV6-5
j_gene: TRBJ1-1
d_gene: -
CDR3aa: CASSFKNPKNTEAFF
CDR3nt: TGTGCCAGCAGTTTCAAAAACCCTAAGAACACTGAAGCTTTCTTT

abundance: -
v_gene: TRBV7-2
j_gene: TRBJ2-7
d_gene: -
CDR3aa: CASSLVASAYEQYF
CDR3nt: TGTGCCAGCAGCTTAGTTGCTAGCGCCTACGAGCAGTACTTC

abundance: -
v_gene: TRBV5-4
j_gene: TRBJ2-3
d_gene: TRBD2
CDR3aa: CASSLIFGGGTDTQYF
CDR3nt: TGTGCCAGCAGCTTGATTTTCGGGGGGGGCACAGATACGCAGTATTTT

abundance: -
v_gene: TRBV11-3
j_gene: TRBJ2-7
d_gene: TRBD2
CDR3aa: CASAAGGSYEQYF
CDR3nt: TGTGCCAGCGCCGCGGGGGGTAGTTACGAGCAGTACTTC

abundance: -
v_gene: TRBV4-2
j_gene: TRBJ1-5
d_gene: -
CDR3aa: CASSQDFRGSNQPQHF
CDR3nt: TGTGCCAGCAGCCAAGATTTCCGAGGAAGCAATCAGCCCCAGCATTTT

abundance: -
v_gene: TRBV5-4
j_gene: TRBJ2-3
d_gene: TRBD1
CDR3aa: CASSLGDRVGDTQYF
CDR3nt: TGTGCCAGCAGCTTGGGGGACAGGGTTGGAGATACGCAGTATTTT

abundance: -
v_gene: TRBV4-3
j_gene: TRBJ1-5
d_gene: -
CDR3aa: CASSQGGGEGQPQHF
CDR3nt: TGCGCCAGCAGCCAAGGAGGGGGTGAGGGCCAGCCCCAGCATTTT

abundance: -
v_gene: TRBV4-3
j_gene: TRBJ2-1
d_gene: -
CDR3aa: CASSQDLGFNEQFF
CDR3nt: TGCGCCAGCAGCCAAGATCTTGGCTTTAATGAGCAGTTCTTC

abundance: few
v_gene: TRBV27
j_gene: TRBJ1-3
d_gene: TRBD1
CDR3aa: CASRPGGSGNTIYF
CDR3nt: TGTGCCAGCAGACCAGGGGGGTCTGGAAACACCATATATTTT

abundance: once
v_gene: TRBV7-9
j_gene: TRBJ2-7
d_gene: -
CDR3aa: CASSSKTAGEQYF
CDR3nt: TGTGCCAGCAGCTCGAAAACAGCGGGCGAGCAGTACTTC

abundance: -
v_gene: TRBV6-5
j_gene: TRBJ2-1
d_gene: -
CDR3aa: CASSYSGGIGEQFF
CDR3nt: TGTGCCAGCAGTTACTCGGGGGGAATCGGTGAGCAGTTCTTC

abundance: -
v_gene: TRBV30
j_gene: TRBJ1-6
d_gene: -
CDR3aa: CAWAGGRNSPLHF
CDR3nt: TGTGCCTGGGCCGGAGGACGGAATTCACCCCTCCACTTT

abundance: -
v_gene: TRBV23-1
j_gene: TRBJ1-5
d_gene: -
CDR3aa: CASSQSGGANQPQHF
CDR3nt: TGCGCCAGCAGTCAATCCGGGGGGGCGAATCAGCCCCAGCATTTT

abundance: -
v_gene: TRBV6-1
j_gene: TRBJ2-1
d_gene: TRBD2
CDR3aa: CASSEGLAGTEEQFF
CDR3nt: TGTGCCAGCAGTGAGGGACTAGCGGGGACGGAGGAGCAGTTCTTC

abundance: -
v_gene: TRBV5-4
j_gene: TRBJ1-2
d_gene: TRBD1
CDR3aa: CASSLPPGQGLNNYGYTF
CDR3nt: TGTGCCAGCAGCTTGCCCCCCGGACAGGGCCTCAATAACTATGGCTACACCTTC

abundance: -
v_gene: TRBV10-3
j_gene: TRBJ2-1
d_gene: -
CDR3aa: CAISESPGSSYNEQFF
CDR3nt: TGTGCCATCAGTGAGTCCCCGGGAAGCTCCTACAATGAGCAGTTCTTC

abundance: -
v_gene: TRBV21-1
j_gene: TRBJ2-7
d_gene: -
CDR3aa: CASRETGTVVTEQYF
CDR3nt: TGTGCCAGCAGGGAAACGGGGACAGTGGTAACCGAGCAGTACTTC

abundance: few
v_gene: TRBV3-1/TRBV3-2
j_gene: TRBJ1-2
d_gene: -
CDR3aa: CASSQGLVSNYGYTF
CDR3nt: TGTGCCAGCAGCCAAGGCTTAGTATCCAACTATGGCTACACCTTC

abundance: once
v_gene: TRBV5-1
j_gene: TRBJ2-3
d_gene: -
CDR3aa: CASSLGLVGGTDTQYF
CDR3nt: TGCGCCAGCAGCTTGGGGTTGGTCGGGGGAACAGATACGCAGTATTTT

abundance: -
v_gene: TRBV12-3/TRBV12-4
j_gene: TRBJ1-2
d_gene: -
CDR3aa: CASSLGANYGYTF
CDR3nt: TGTGCCAGCAGTTTGGGAGCTAACTATGGCTACACCTTC

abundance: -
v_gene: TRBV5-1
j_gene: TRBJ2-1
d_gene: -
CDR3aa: CASSLARGGNEQFF
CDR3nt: TGCGCCAGCAGCTTGGCCCGGGGAGGCAATGAGCAGTTCTTC

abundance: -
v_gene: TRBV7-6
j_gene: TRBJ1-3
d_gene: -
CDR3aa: CASSLHRVTPGNTIYF
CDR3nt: TGTGCCAGCAGCCTCCACAGGGTGACTCCTGGAAACACCATATATTTT